The 5 T cell receptor beta chains in this list originate from one sample, sequenced in a study of blood T cell repertoires in COVID-19. Using immunoSEQ multiplex PCR, the repertoire was profiled, and TCRdb retains in-frame clones only, with some absent. Of some 180,000 clones in the sample, more than 75% are singletons; the top ten hold around 7.9%. The sequenced sample consisted of peripheral blood. These TCRs come from a woman aged 50 to 65 with active or convalescent COVID-19.

This clone was recorded many times. This rearrangement joins TRBV14 to TRBJ2-7, with a possible D match to TRBD1 (6 bases). Germline assignment: CDR1 SGHDN and CDR2 FVKESK. This CDR3 has 15 residues. Trimming cost V 4 bases and J 5 bases, with 18 bases left between them. CDR3 region: CASSRGQARNHEQYF. CDR3 DNA sequence: TGTGCCAGCAGCCGGGGGCAGGCGAGGAACCACGAGCAGTACTTC.

This chain joins TRBV7-3 and TRBJ2-3, with TRBD1 identical over 7 bases. The CDR3 extends over 14 amino acids. V shed 5 bases, J shed 4 bases, and the junction held 6 bases outside the gene matches. Germline V CDR1 and CDR2: SGHTA, FQGTGA. CDR3 nucleotide sequence: TGTGCCAGCAGCCCAGGACAGGTAGCAGATACGCAGTATTTT. This sequence encodes CASSPGQVADTQYF.

This CDR3 reads CASTQGAAQETQYF. The DNA of the CDR3 is TGTGCCAGCACCCAGGGGGCGGCTCAAGAGACCCAGTACTTC. V is TRBV3-1 (or the pseudogene TRBV3-2) and J is TRBJ2-5, with 8 bases identical to TRBD1. Unmatched junction bases numbered 6, after V lost 7 bases and J lost 2 bases. Germline V CDR1 and CDR2: LGHDT, YNNKEL (reference sequence). The CDR3 runs 14 residues.

This clone has only a few counts. The rearrangement uses TRBV9 and TRBJ1-1; D gene unclear. This CDR3 spans 13 amino acids. The V gene lost 0 bases and the J gene lost 0 bases, with 3 bases spanning the gap. The germline gives CDR1 SGDLS, CDR2 YYNGEE. The CDR3 region is CASSVELNTEAFF. The CDR3, as DNA: TGTGCCAGCAGCGTAGAGCTGAACACTGAAGCTTTCTTT.

This sequence joins TRBV5-1 and TRBJ2-5, with TRBD2 matching 8 bases. The CDR3 loop spans 14 amino acids. In germline, CDR1 is SGHRS, CDR2 YFSETQ. J gave up 5 bases and V 4 bases, and 7 bases lay outside the gene matches. The CDR3 nucleotides are TGCGCCAGCAGCCCGGGACTAGGGGGGGAGACCCAGTACTTC. It is translated as CASSPGLGGETQYF.